This T cell receptor (beta chain) is from a study of blood T cell repertoires in COVID-19. Produced via immunoSEQ multiplex PCR; TCRdb's table is partial and in-frame only. The sample has fewer than 350,000 clones, approximately 90% seen once; the top ten hold 9.5% to 10%. V lost 4 bases and J lost 5; bases outside the gene matches: 2. The V gene's germline CDR1 is MGHDK and CDR2 SYGVNS. The CDR3 loop spans 15 amino acids. This chain links TRBV25-1 with TRBJ2-2; 12 nucleotides agree with TRBD2. This receptor was identified in a man aged 25 to 45 with COVID-19, enrolled during active disease. Source material: peripheral blood. CDR3 residues: CASSVTSGGTGELFF. The CDR3 DNA sequence: TGTGCCAGCAGTGTAACTAGCGGGGGGACCGGGGAGCTGTTTTTT.